These T cell receptor beta chains were read from a single sample in a study of cytomegalovirus exposure and HLA in healthy donors. Sequencing used immunoSEQ multiplex PCR; TCRdb keeps in-frame clones, though not all of them. The sample lists about 190,000 clones; 86% were seen once. Material: PBMCs. Receptor source: a woman under 30 in good health and CMV-seronegative. Both conserved end residues are trimmed from each CDR3. D genes are given only for firm matches. Some rows have no size entry. The others give once, few or many, or a class for an expanded clone.

clone size: .
J gene: TRBJ2-1
V gene: TRBV5-1
D gene: TRBD1
CDR3 protein: ASSSQEGQGRGEQF

clone size: .
J gene: TRBJ2-2
V gene: TRBV5-4
D gene: .
CDR3 protein: ASSLWPPNTGELF

clone size: .
J gene: TRBJ2-7
V gene: TRBV6-6
D gene: .
CDR3 protein: ASSYLADRAYEQY

clone size: .
J gene: TRBJ1-1
V gene: TRBV9
D gene: TRBD1
CDR3 protein: ASSVDWTGTEAF

clone size: .
J gene: TRBJ2-2
V gene: TRBV9
D gene: TRBD1
CDR3 protein: ASSDTGVLNTGELF

clone size: once
J gene: TRBJ1-1
V gene: TRBV7-2
D gene: .
CDR3 protein: ASSLSVNTEAF

clone size: .
J gene: TRBJ1-1
V gene: TRBV4-1
D gene: .
CDR3 protein: ASRGLLKNTEAF

clone size: few
J gene: TRBJ2-1
V gene: TRBV6-4
D gene: TRBD1
CDR3 protein: ASSPGTGGNEQF

clone size: .
J gene: TRBJ1-1
V gene: TRBV6-1
D gene: .
CDR3 protein: ASSYSLGAF

clone size: .
J gene: TRBJ2-7
V gene: TRBV2
D gene: TRBD1
CDR3 protein: AGKGTGEGEQY

clone size: .
J gene: TRBJ1-2
V gene: TRBV6-6
D gene: .
CDR3 protein: ASSKDRDYGYT

clone size: once
J gene: TRBJ1-5
V gene: TRBV28
D gene: .
CDR3 protein: ASSPGGPQH

clone size: .
J gene: TRBJ1-3
V gene: TRBV29-1
D gene: .
CDR3 protein: SVELGNTIY

clone size: .
J gene: TRBJ2-7
V gene: TRBV18
D gene: TRBD1
CDR3 protein: ASSLGATGGIYEQY

clone size: .
J gene: TRBJ2-7
V gene: TRBV5-4
D gene: .
CDR3 protein: ASSLGRPSSYEQY

clone size: .
J gene: TRBJ1-2
V gene: TRBV5-4
D gene: .
CDR3 protein: ASSLLFVRGGYT

clone size: .
J gene: TRBJ1-1
V gene: TRBV5-1
D gene: .
CDR3 protein: ASSSRRQGSTEAF

clone size: .
J gene: TRBJ2-2
V gene: TRBV11-3
D gene: TRBD2
CDR3 protein: ASSPGGAGTGELF

clone size: few
J gene: TRBJ1-1
V gene: TRBV10-3
D gene: .
CDR3 protein: ASQAGENTEAF

clone size: once
J gene: TRBJ2-1
V gene: TRBV5-4
D gene: .
CDR3 protein: ASPGDRSYNEQF

clone size: .
J gene: TRBJ1-2
V gene: TRBV6-5
D gene: TRBD1
CDR3 protein: ASSLRQGRGGYT

clone size: .
J gene: TRBJ2-1
V gene: TRBV27
D gene: .
CDR3 protein: ASSFRRQVVYNEQF

clone size: once
J gene: TRBJ1-1
V gene: TRBV5-4
D gene: TRBD1
CDR3 protein: ASSWTGGLEAF

clone size: .
J gene: TRBJ1-2
V gene: TRBV5-6
D gene: .
CDR3 protein: ASSLPSDGYT

clone size: .
J gene: TRBJ2-3
V gene: TRBV19
D gene: TRBD2
CDR3 protein: ASSPSGGGWGDTQY

clone size: .
J gene: TRBJ1-1
V gene: TRBV7-9
D gene: .
CDR3 protein: ASSHWGGTEAF

clone size: .
J gene: TRBJ2-7
V gene: TRBV19
D gene: TRBD2
CDR3 protein: ASSPRGGALPDEQY

clone size: few
J gene: TRBJ1-1
V gene: TRBV5-6
D gene: .
CDR3 protein: ASSFLGRVHTEAF

clone size: .
J gene: TRBJ1-1
V gene: TRBV19
D gene: .
CDR3 protein: ASSTGRENTEAF

clone size: .
J gene: TRBJ2-1
V gene: TRBV6-4
D gene: TRBD2
CDR3 protein: ASSDGAGDNNEQF

clone size: .
J gene: TRBJ1-1
V gene: TRBV29-1
D gene: .
CDR3 protein: SAGDSGAF

clone size: .
J gene: TRBJ2-2
V gene: TRBV5-1
D gene: .
CDR3 protein: ASSLNGGDTGELF

clone size: .
J gene: TRBJ2-7
V gene: TRBV27
D gene: .
CDR3 protein: ASSLVSSNEQY

clone size: .
J gene: TRBJ1-2
V gene: TRBV2
D gene: TRBD1
CDR3 protein: ASSEMPGGNYGYT

clone size: .
J gene: TRBJ2-3
V gene: TRBV5-1
D gene: TRBD2
CDR3 protein: ASSLGSGGSGTDTQY

clone size: once
J gene: TRBJ2-1
V gene: TRBV14
D gene: TRBD2
CDR3 protein: ASSHLAGGEQF

clone size: .
J gene: TRBJ1-2
V gene: TRBV5-5
D gene: TRBD1
CDR3 protein: ASSLTDRDYGYT

clone size: .
J gene: TRBJ2-7
V gene: TRBV6-1
D gene: TRBD2
CDR3 protein: ASSEAVDSGGFYEQY

clone size: .
J gene: TRBJ2-1
V gene: TRBV7-3
D gene: TRBD2
CDR3 protein: ASGKPGGNNEQF

clone size: .
J gene: TRBJ1-6
V gene: TRBV14
D gene: .
CDR3 protein: ASSRERADRNSPLH

clone size: .
J gene: TRBJ2-1
V gene: TRBV15
D gene: TRBD2
CDR3 protein: ATSSPRGREMNEQF

clone size: .
J gene: TRBJ2-7
V gene: TRBV5-1
D gene: TRBD2
CDR3 protein: ASSSGLAGVPNVYEQY

clone size: .
J gene: TRBJ1-2
V gene: TRBV19
D gene: TRBD1
CDR3 protein: ASSMSQGALGYT

clone size: .
J gene: TRBJ2-7
V gene: TRBV6-1
D gene: .
CDR3 protein: ASSGGGGPSYEQY

clone size: .
J gene: TRBJ1-2
V gene: TRBV30
D gene: .
CDR3 protein: AWRTGTTYGYT

clone size: .
J gene: TRBJ2-5
V gene: TRBV7-8
D gene: .
CDR3 protein: ASSLDRVEWETQY

clone size: .
J gene: TRBJ1-2
V gene: TRBV10-2
D gene: TRBD1
CDR3 protein: ASSEPRGRDYGYT

clone size: .
J gene: TRBJ1-2
V gene: TRBV29-1
D gene: .
CDR3 protein: SVGEGLNYGYT

clone size: few
J gene: TRBJ1-2
V gene: TRBV2
D gene: .
CDR3 protein: ASSVGLNYGYT